This T cell receptor beta chain was profiled in a study of T cell changes during pregnancy in multiple sclerosis. The CDR3 runs 13 residues. V lost 5 bases, J lost 5 bases, and 3 bases stayed unmatched. In germline, CDR1 is SGHTA, CDR2 FQGNSA. Measured with immunoSEQ multiplex PCR; TCRdb has only the in-frame clones, and not every one. Of some 70,000 clones listed, 85% to 90% are singletons. The source is a female donor in good health, enrolled as a control in a pregnancy study. Here the sequenced sample was peripheral blood, taken after pregnancy. This chain connects TRBV7-2 to TRBJ1-2; 9 bases fit TRBD1. The CDR3 sequence: CASSPGQGYGYTF. For the CDR3, the DNA is TGTGCCAGCAGCCCGGGACAGGGTTATGGCTACACCTTC.